The clone carrying this TCR beta chain was detected a few times. Antigen unknown. The data originate from a study of beta chain features in type 1 diabetes. Whole-study results and caveats: Any role of HLA type in TCRB rearrangement remained unresolved here.

Sequenced material consisted of expressed TCRB transcripts (all of the isolated RNA was reverse transcribed). The assay was immunoSEQ multiplex PCR, and TCRdb's table has in-frame clones only and misses some. The sample has under 950,000 clones, 17% seen once; the top ten hold 0.02% to 0.025%. The sample taken for sequencing was naive CD4+ T cells from blood. The clonotype comes from a woman aged 18-29 years in good health.

The CDR3 loop is CASSPTSGGGEQYF. The CDR3 coding sequence is TGTGCCAGCAGCCCCACTTCGGGGGGGGGCGAGCAGTACTTC. The gene calls are TRBV7-9 and TRBJ2-7; 8 bases are shared with TRBD2. CDR3 length: 14 residues. Germline CDR1 reads SEHNR; CDR2 reads FQNEAQ (reference sequence). V dropped 5 bases and J dropped 6; count of bases not matched to a gene: 9.